This T cell receptor (beta chain) comes out of a study of beta chain features in type 1 diabetes. All of the isolated RNA was reverse transcribed, so expressed TCRB transcripts were sequenced. Sequencing was performed with immunoSEQ multiplex PCR; in TCRdb, only in-frame clones are kept and a portion is missing. In the table there are 200,000 to 250,000 clones, around 26% of which are singletons. At least ten counts were recorded for this clone. The sequence came from a man aged 30 to 39 in good health. Sequencing was carried out using central memory CD4+ T cells from blood.

The CDR3 sequence: CASSLDSGNTGELFF. The CDR3 coding sequence is TGTGCCAGCAGCTTAGATAGCGGGAACACCGGGGAGCTGTTTTTT. V and J are TRBV7-9 and TRBJ2-2, with TRBD2 as a possible D gene (6 bases). Per germline, CDR1 SEHNR and CDR2 FQNEAQ (reference sequence). The CDR3 loop spans 15 amino acids. With 1 base removed from V and 1 base from J, the gap between germline ends came to 7 bases.